This T cell receptor (beta chain) was sequenced for a study of blood T cell repertoires in COVID-19. Study information: Sites in the United States, Italy and Spain provided acute and convalescent COVID-19 samples. PBMCs, B-cell-depleted T cells, or T cells were the source of the cDNA or gDNA that made up the material.

Original methodology: By means of reference gene primer amplification, nucleated cell counts were estimated. Profiling relied on immunoSEQ multiplex PCR, and the TCRdb table lists in-frame clones only, not all of them. D and trimming were read from the DNA, whereas the V and J calls and clone size are those reported in that table. The sample consists of tens of thousands of clones, about four fifths of them appearing once. Trimming removed 4 bases from V and 2 bases from J; junction bases left unmatched: 4. The CDR3 length is 16 residues. Germline CDR1 LGHDT, CDR2 YNNKEL (reference sequence). This TCR was sampled from a human donor in a cohort sampled during active COVID-19. The J gene is TRBJ2-1, the V gene TRBV3-1 (or the pseudogene TRBV3-2); TRBD2 agrees at 11 bases. The sample consisted of peripheral blood. CDR3: CASSPRLAGPYNEQFF. The DNA of the CDR3 is TGTGCCAGCAGCCCCAGACTAGCGGGGCCCTACAATGAGCAGTTCTTC.